One and the same sample provided the 15 T cell receptor beta chains below, sequenced in a study of identical twins. Each CDR3 protein gets one entry after TCRdb re-called the 5' RACE reads with MiXCR. The sample lists fewer than 250,000 distinct CDR3 sequences; around 7.6% were seen once. These records were also assigned to another study, of yellow fever vaccine responses in identical twins.

The sequenced sample was CD8+ T cells sorted from blood. These receptors were taken from a woman aged 18-35 years in good health.

The rearrangement joins TRBV7-8 to TRBJ2-1; 8 positions agree with TRBD1. V lost 8 bases and J lost 5; bases outside the gene matches: 5. The CDR3 length is 13 residues. CDR1 and CDR2 (germline): SGHVS, FQNEAQ. The CDR3 coding sequence is TGTGCCAGCGCCAGGGGGCTCAACAATGAGCAGTTCTTC. Protein sequence: CASARGLNNEQFF.

This clonotype has more than one count but fewer than ten. The CDR3 coding sequence is TGTGCCAGCAGCCCCTGGGACGGTAATTCACCCCTCCACTTT. Residues: CASSPWDGNSPLHF. The V call is TRBV12-3 or TRBV12-4, the J call TRBJ1-6; D is perhaps TRBD1 (5 bases). This CDR3 spans 14 amino acids. Trimming stripped 6 bases from V and 6 bases from J, with 12 bases between.

This clonotype came up many times. This chain connects TRBV2 to TRBJ1-2; tentative D call: TRBD1 (5 bases). The germline gives CDR1 SNHLY, CDR2 FYNNEI. This CDR3 comprises 12 residues. CDR3 DNA sequence: TGTGCGCCAATCCGGGGACCCTATGGCTACACCTTC. Translating gives CAPIRGPYGYTF. The full variable domain, rest sourced from reference TRBV2 and TRBJ1-2, is EPEVTQTPSHQVTQMGQEVILRCVPISNHLYFYWYRQILGQKVEFLVSFYNNEISEKSEIFDDQFSVERPDGSNFTLKIRSTKLEDSAMYFCAPIRGPYGYTFGSGTRLTVV.

This clonotype was seen a handful of times. This chain links TRBV2 with TRBJ2-1; D is unresolved. With 0 bases removed from V and 7 bases from J, the gap between germline ends came to 10 bases. The CDR3 contains 14 residues. Germline values: CDR1 SNHLY, CDR2 FYNNEI. CDR3 loop: CASSEAFSRNEQFF. CDR3 nucleotides: TGTGCCAGCAGTGAAGCTTTCTCAAGAAATGAGCAGTTCTTC.

The chain joins TRBV5-8 to TRBJ2-1; the D is unclear. The germline CDR1 and CDR2 sequences are SGHTS and YDEGEE. Deletions cut 0 bases from V and 2 bases from J, with 12 bases between. This CDR3 has 16 amino acids. The CDR3 DNA is TGTGCCAGCAGCTTGGGTGTGTCATCTCCCTACAATGAGCAGTTCTTC. Translating it yields CASSLGVSSPYNEQFF.

In this sample, this clonotype turned up a few times. The chain is built from TRBV3-1 and TRBJ2-1; 8 bases line up with TRBD2. The CDR3 totals 16 residues. The V gene's germline CDR1 is LGHDT and CDR2 YNNKEL (reference sequence). V lost 0 bases, J lost 5 bases, and 6 bases stayed unmatched. This chain's CDR3 is CASSQDAGGSHNEQFF. The CDR3 nucleotides read TGTGCCAGCAGCCAAGATGCGGGGGGCAGCCACAATGAGCAGTTCTTC.

At least ten counts were recorded for this clonotype. The V gene is TRBV28, the J gene TRBJ1-5; no clear D. CDR1 and CDR2 from the germline V gene are MDHEN and SYDVKM. This CDR3 comprises 11 residues. V was trimmed by 3 bases and J by 7 bases, leaving 4 bases between them. CDR3 in amino acids: CASSFSQPQHF. CDR3 nucleotide sequence: TGTGCCAGCAGTTTCAGCCAGCCCCAGCATTTT.

This clonotype was picked up a small number of times. The chain has TRBV5-4 and TRBJ2-2, with 11 bases that match TRBD2. CDR1 is SGHNT, CDR2 YYREEE, per germline (reference sequence). The CDR3 extends over 19 amino acids. Trimming at V came to 2 bases and at J to 6 bases, leaving 15 bases not matched to a gene. The CDR3 sequence: CASSFETSGIGGVPGELFF. The CDR3 DNA follows: TGTGCCAGCAGCTTCGAGACTAGCGGGATTGGAGGGGTCCCCGGGGAGCTGTTTTTT.

The rearrangement links TRBV6-1 to TRBJ1-4; TRBD1 is a possible D gene (5 bases). This CDR3 is 15 amino acids long. CDR1 and CDR2 (germline): MNHNS, SASEGT. The ends were cut back, 2 bases at V and 7 bases at J, with 14 bases in the middle. The CDR3 bases are TGTGCCAGCAGTGAACCGCCGGAGGGGACTGAAAAACTGTTTTTT. Its translation: CASSEPPEGTEKLFF.

This clonotype was observed a handful of times. The chain links TRBV20-1 to TRBJ2-3; TRBD2 aligns across 12 bases. Germline loops: CDR1 DFQATT, CDR2 SNEGSKA (reference sequence). The V and J ends lost 6 bases and 0 bases, in that order; junction bases with no gene match: 13. The CDR3 sequence is 18 residues long. The CDR3 loop is CSATRLAGADYSTDTQYF. Here the CDR3 DNA reads TGCAGTGCGACCCGACTAGCGGGGGCCGATTATAGCACAGATACGCAGTATTTT.

This chain joins TRBV7-8 and TRBJ2-3; TRBD2 agrees at 16 bases. Germline-derived CDR1 and CDR2 are SGHVS and FQNEAQ. The V and J ends lost 6 bases and 0 bases, in that order; junction bases with no gene match: 6. The CDR3 runs 18 residues. In nucleotides, the CDR3 is TGTGCCAGCAGTGTAGGGACTAGCGGGGGGGCCAGCACAGATACGCAGTATTTT. It yields the protein CASSVGTSGGASTDTQYF.

This clonotype was seen more than once but under ten times. The V gene is TRBV7-8, the J gene TRBJ1-2; TRBD1 agrees at 8 bases. V lost 1 base to trimming and J lost 3 bases; unmatched junction nucleotides: 4. CDR1 is SGHVS, CDR2 FQNEAQ, per germline. This CDR3 is built from 15 residues. The CDR3 spells CASSLGQTGDYGYTF. In nucleotides, the CDR3 is TGTGCCAGCAGCTTAGGGCAGACAGGGGACTATGGCTACACCTTC.

This clonotype was counted ten times or more. This sequence joins TRBV11-2 and TRBJ1-2, with a weak D call TRBD1 (6 bases). This CDR3 region has 14 residues. Deletions cut 2 bases from V and 1 base from J, with 8 bases between. Germline V gene sequence: CDR1 SGHAT, CDR2 FQNNGV. CDR3 sequence reads: CASSLLDSNYGYTF. In DNA, the CDR3 is TGTGCCAGCAGCTTACTGGACAGTAACTATGGCTACACCTTC.

This clonotype showed up many times. For the CDR3, the DNA is TGTGCCAGCAGCATCCGGGGTAGCGGTAACACCGGGGAGCTGTTTTTT. This codes for CASSIRGSGNTGELFF. The genes are TRBV21-1 and TRBJ2-2; the D call in the table, TRBD2, was not verified against the DNA. TRBV21-1 is labeled a pseudogene. CDR3 size: 16 residues.

This clonotype was observed a few times. The chain links TRBV12-3 or TRBV12-4 to TRBJ1-4; D call uncertain. Trimming stripped 3 bases from V and 8 bases from J, with 10 bases between. The CDR3 has 13 residues. The DNA for the CDR3 is TGTGCCAGCAGTTTTGGCGGGTACGAAAAACTGTTTTTT. This sequence encodes CASSFGGYEKLFF.